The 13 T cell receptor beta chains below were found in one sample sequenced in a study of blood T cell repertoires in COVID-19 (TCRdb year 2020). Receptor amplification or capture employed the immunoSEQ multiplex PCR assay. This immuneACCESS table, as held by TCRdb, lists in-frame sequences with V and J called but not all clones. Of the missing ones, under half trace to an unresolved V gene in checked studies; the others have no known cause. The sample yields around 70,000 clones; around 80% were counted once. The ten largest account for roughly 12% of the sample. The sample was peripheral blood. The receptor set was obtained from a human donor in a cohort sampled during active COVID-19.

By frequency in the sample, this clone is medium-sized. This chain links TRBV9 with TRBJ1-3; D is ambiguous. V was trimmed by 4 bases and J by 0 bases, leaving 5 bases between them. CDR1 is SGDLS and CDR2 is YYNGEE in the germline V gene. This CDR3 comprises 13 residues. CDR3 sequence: CASSPGSGNTIYF. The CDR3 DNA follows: TGTGCCAGCAGCCCGGGCTCTGGAAACACCATATATTTT.

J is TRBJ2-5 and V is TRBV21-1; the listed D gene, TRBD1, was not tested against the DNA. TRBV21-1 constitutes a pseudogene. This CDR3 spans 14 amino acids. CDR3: CASTGTGVIETQYF. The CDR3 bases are TGTGCCAGCACCGGGACAGGGGTGATCGAGACCCAGTACTTC.

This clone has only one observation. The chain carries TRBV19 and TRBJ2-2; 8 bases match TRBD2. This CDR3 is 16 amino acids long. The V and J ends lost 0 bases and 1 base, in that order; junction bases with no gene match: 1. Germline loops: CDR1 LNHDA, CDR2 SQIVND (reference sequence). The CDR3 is CASSIDTSGNTGELFF. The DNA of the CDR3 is TGTGCCAGTAGTATAGATACTAGCGGGAACACCGGGGAGCTGTTTTTT.

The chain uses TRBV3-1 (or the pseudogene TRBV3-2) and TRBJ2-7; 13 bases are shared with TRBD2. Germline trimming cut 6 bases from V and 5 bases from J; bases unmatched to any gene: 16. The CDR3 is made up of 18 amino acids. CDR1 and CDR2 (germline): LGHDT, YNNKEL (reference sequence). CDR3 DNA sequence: TGTGCCAGCAGTCCGAGGGGACTAGCGGGAAAGGGGAGGCACGAGCAGTACGTC. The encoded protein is CASSPRGLAGKGRHEQYV.

The chain's CDR3 is CASSQGEGAYEQYF. CDR3 bases: TGCGCCAGCAGCCAAGGTGAGGGGGCCTACGAGCAGTACTTC. The rearrangement joins TRBV4-1 to TRBJ2-7, with D maybe TRBD1 (6 bases). With 1 base removed from V and 2 bases from J, the gap between germline ends came to 9 bases. The length of the CDR3 is 14 residues. Germline lookup yields CDR1 MGHRA and CDR2 YSYEKL.

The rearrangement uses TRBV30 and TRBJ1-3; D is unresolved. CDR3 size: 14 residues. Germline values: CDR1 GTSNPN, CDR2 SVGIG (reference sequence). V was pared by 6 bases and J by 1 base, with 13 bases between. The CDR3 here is CACPTRGSGNTIYF. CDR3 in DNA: TGTGCCTGCCCGACCCGGGGATCTGGAAACACCATATATTTT.

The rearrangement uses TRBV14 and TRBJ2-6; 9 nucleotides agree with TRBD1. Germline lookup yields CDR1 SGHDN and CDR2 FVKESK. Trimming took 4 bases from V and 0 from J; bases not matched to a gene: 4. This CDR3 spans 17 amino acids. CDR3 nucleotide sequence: TGTGCCAGCAGCCCGGACAGGGGTTACTCTGGGGCCAACGTCCTGACTTTC. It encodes CASSPDRGYSGANVLTF.

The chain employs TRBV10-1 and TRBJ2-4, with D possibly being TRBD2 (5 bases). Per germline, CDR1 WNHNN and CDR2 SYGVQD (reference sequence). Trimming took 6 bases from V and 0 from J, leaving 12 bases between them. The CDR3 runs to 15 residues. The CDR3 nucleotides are TGCGCCAGCAGAACCCCGGAGGTAGCCAAAAACATTCAGTACTTC. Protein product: CASRTPEVAKNIQYF.

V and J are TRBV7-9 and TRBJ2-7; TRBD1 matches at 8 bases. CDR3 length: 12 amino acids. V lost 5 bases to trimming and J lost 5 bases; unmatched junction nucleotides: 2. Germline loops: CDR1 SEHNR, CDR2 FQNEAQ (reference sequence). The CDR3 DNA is TGTGCCAGCAGCGAGACAGGGGACGAGCAGTACTTC. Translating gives CASSETGDEQYF.

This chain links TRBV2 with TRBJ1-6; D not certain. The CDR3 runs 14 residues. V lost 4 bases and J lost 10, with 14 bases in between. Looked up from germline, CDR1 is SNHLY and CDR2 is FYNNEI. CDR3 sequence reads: CASSVTGSRSPLHF. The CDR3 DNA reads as TGTGCCAGCAGTGTTACCGGGAGCCGATCACCCCTCCACTTT.

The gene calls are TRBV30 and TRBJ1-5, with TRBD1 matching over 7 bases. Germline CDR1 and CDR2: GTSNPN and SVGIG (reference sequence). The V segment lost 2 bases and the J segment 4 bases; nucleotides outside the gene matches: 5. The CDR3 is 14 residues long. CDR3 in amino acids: CAWSWQGVNQPQHF. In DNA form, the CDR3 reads TGTGCCTGGAGTTGGCAGGGGGTAAATCAGCCCCAGCATTTT.

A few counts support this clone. The CDR3 spells CASSLQRSYEQYF. The CDR3 nucleotides read TGTGCCAGCAGTTTACAGCGCTCCTACGAGCAGTACTTC. The chain combines TRBV28 with TRBJ2-7; D remains unclear. CDR1 is MDHEN and CDR2 is SYDVKM in the germline V gene. Trimming pared 2 bases from V and 0 bases from J, leaving 5 bases between. This CDR3 has 13 residues.

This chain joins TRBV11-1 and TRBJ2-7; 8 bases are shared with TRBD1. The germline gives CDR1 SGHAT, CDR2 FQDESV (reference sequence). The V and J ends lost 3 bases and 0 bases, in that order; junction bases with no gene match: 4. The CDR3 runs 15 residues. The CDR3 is CASSLGTGSSYEQYF. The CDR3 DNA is TGTGCCAGCAGCTTGGGGACAGGAAGCTCCTACGAGCAGTACTTC.